Listed below are T cell receptor beta chains from one sample, sequenced in a study of T-cell reconstitution after alpha-beta-depleted transplantation in children. TCRdb processed the PCR reads anew with MiXCR; each CDR3 protein has one entry. Of about 440,000 distinct CDR3 sequences in the sample, 43% were seen once. Here the sequenced sample was PBMCs, taken before TCRalphabeta/CD19-depleted stem cell transplant. The source is a girl aged 2 to 10 with aplastic anemia, due to receive a stem cell transplant. Both conserved end residues are part of each CDR3.

v_call | cdr3_length | cdr3_aa
TRBV5-1 | 17 | CASSLRGGSSSYNEQFF
TRBV4-3 | 16 | CASSQVGGRSAETQYF
TRBV15 | 16 | CATSRDWTLSNEKLFF
TRBV6-5 | 16 | CASSSLAGGPYNEQFF
TRBV5-6 | 14 | CASSVTGGGYGYTF
TRBV29-1 | 16 | CSVEDPGLLSYNEQFF
TRBV6-4 | 14 | CARGWTLAKNIQYF
TRBV5-1 | 18 | CASSLGTSGGLTDNEQFF
TRBV20-1 | 14 | CSASSNPGANVLTF
TRBV6-2/TRBV6-3 | 15 | CASSYSPGLADEQYF
TRBV4-1 | 16 | CASSHIPGQGKETQYF
TRBV18 | 15 | CASSPPISAKNIQYF
TRBV18 | 15 | CASSQASTGANVLTF
TRBV28 | 14 | CASSPPGLYNEQFF
TRBV4-1 | 16 | CASSHKGQGTPNEQFF
TRBV7-6 | 15 | CASSRHPGTDNEQFF
TRBV20-1 | 14 | CSAPGGGPQETQYF
TRBV4-3 | 16 | CASSLDRVLAKNIQYF
TRBV3-1 | 16 | CASSQEPGQGAYEQYF
TRBV7-2 | 14 | CASSLGPSSGEQYF
TRBV3-1 | 14 | CASSQGLGGREQFF
TRBV28 | 14 | CASSLPLGRREQYF
TRBV7-9 | 15 | CASSSPLANTGELFF
TRBV15 | 17 | CATSPQGRGATNEKLFF
TRBV28 | 13 | CASSLGQLDGYTF
TRBV7-6 | 14 | CASSLAAPMGEQFF
TRBV6-2/TRBV6-3 | 15 | CASNNRGRVPDTQYF
TRBV29-1 | 15 | CSAGGDLIDYNEQFF